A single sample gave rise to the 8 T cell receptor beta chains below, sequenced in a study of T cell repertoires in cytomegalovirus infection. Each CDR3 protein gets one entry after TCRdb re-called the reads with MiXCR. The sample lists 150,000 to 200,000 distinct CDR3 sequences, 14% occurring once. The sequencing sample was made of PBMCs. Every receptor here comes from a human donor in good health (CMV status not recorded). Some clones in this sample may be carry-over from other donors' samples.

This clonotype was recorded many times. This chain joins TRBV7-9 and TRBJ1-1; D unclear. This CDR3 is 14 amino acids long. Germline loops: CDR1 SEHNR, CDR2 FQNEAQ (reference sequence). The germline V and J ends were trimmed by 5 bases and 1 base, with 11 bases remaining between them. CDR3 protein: CASSATQANTEAFF. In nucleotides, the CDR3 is TGTGCCAGCAGCGCCACTCAGGCGAACACTGAAGCTTTCTTT.

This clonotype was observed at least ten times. This CDR3 is CASIPQGNFLSYEQYF. In DNA form, the CDR3 reads TGTGCCAGCATCCCCCAAGGGAACTTTCTCTCCTACGAGCAGTACTTC. The chain links TRBV28 to TRBJ2-7, with D hard to call. Germline CDR1 MDHEN, CDR2 SYDVKM. Trimming pared 7 bases from V and 0 bases from J, leaving 19 bases between. CDR3 length: 16 residues. The variable domain in full, completed from reference TRBV28 and TRBJ2-7, reads DVKVTQSSRYLVKRTGEKVFLECVQDMDHENMFWYRQDPGLGLRLIYFSYDVKMKEKGDIPEGYSVSREKKERFSLILESASTNQTSMYLCASIPQGNFLSYEQYFGPGTRLTVT.

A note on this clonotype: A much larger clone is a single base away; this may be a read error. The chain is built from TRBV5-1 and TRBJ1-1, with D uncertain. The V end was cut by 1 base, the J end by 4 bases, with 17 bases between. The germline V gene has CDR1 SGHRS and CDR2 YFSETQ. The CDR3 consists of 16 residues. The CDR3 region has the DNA TGCGCCAGCAGCTTGTCAAAATCCCTTCCCGGCACTGAAGCTTTCTTT. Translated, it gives CASSLSKSLPGTEAFF.

DNA for the CDR3: TGTGCCAGCTCACCAGTCGCGAGCTCCTACGAGCAGTACTTC. Translated: CASSPVASSYEQYF. The chain is built from TRBV18 and TRBJ2-7, with unresolved D. The length of the CDR3 is 14 residues. The germline CDR1 and CDR2 sequences are KGHSH and LQKENI. The V end was cut by 2 bases, the J end by 0 bases, with 8 bases between.

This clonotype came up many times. The CDR3 DNA reads as TGTGCCAGCAGCTTATCGGAAGGGATTAACTATGGCTACACCTTC. It is translated as CASSLSEGINYGYTF. The chain recombines TRBV7-9 with TRBJ1-2, with D unresolved. The CDR3 extends over 15 amino acids. Germline lookup yields CDR1 SEHNR and CDR2 FQNEAQ (reference sequence). The V and J ends lost 2 bases and 1 base respectively, with 11 bases between them.

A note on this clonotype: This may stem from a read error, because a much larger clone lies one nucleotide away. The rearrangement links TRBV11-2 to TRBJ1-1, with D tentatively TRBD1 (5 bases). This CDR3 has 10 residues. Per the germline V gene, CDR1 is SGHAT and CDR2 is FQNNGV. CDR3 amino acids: CTSGGGGAFF. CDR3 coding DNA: TGTACCAGCGGCGGGGGGGGGGCTTTCTTT.

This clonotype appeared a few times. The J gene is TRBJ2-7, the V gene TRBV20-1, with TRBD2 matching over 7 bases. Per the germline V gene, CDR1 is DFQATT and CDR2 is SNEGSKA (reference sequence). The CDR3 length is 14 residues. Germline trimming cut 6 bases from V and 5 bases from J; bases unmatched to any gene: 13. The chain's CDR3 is CSASSAGVPDEQYF. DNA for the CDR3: TGCAGTGCCTCGAGTGCGGGAGTTCCCGACGAGCAGTACTTC.

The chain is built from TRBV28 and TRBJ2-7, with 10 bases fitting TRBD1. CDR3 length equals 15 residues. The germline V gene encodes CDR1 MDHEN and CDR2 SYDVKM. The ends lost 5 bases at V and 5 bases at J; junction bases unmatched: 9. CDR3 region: CASSPRDRGVHEQYF. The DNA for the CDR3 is TGTGCCAGCAGTCCCCGGGACAGGGGTGTCCACGAGCAGTACTTC.